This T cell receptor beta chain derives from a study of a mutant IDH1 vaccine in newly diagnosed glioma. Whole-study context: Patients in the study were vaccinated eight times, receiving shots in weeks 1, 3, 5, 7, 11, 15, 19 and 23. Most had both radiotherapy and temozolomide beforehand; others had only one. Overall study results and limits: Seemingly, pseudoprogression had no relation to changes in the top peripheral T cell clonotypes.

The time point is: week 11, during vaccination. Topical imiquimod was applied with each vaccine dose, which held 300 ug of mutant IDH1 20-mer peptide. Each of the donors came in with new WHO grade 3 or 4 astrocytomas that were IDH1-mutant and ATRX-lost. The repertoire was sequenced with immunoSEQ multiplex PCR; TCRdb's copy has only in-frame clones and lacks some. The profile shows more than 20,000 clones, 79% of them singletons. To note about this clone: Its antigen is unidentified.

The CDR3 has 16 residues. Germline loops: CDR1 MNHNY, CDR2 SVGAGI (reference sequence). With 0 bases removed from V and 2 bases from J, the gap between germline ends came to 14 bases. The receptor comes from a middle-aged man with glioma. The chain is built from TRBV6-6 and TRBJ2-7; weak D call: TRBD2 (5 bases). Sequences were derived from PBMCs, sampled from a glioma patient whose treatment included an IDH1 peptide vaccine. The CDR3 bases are TGTGCCAGCAGTTACTCGAGCGGAGTACCCCCCTACGAGCAGTACTTC. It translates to CASSYSSGVPPYEQYF.